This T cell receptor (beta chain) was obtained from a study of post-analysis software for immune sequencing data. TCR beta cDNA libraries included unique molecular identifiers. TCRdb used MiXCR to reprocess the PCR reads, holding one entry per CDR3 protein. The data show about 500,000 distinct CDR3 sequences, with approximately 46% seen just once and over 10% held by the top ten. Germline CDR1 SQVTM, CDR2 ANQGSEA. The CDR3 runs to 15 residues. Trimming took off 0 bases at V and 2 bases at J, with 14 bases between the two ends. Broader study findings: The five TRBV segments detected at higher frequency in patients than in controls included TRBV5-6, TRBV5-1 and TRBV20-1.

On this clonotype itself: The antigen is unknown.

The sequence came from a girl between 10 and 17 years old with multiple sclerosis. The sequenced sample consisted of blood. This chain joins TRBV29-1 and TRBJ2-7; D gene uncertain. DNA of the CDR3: TGCAGCGTTGAAGATACCTCAGTGGGCACCTACGAGCAGTACTTC. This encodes CSVEDTSVGTYEQYF.